This T cell receptor beta chain was sequenced during a study of PD-1 blockade in classical Hodgkin lymphoma. The study's findings and limits: Differences between repertoires have undefined causes, possibly disease activity or prior therapy.

After autologous stem cell transplantation all patients relapsed, and prior brentuximab vedotin exposure differed between cohorts. In the case of this clone: Antigen specificity is unknown.

J was trimmed by 4 bases and V by 5 bases; bases with no gene match: 12. This CDR3 comprises 18 residues. Germline V gene lookup returns CDR1 SGHAT and CDR2 FQNNGV. Profiling relied on immunoSEQ multiplex PCR, and the TCRdb table lists in-frame clones only, not all of them. The sample carries about 39,000 clones, about 88% recorded once. The sequence was obtained from a human donor with classical Hodgkin lymphoma. The chain employs TRBV11-2 and TRBJ2-1; TRBD1 agrees at 12 bases. The sequences come from peripheral blood mononuclear cells (PBMCs), collected at baseline. Written as DNA, the CDR3 is TGTGCCAGCAGCCCGGGGACAGGGGGCTTTGTTTTTTACAATGAGCAGTTCTTC. Amino acid sequence: CASSPGTGGFVFYNEQFF.